Given below is one T cell receptor beta chain in context. As handled by the study authors: Amplified reference gene primers provided the basis for estimating nucleated cell counts. Sequencing used immunoSEQ multiplex PCR; TCRdb keeps in-frame clones, though not all of them. V, J and clone size were drawn from that table, and D and trimming were deduced from the DNA. The table records tens of thousands of clones, more than 85% of them present only once. The source of the sample is a study of blood T cell repertoires in COVID-19. As for the study in general: Specimens from acute and convalescent COVID-19 originated in the United States, Italy and Spain. From T cells, B-cell-depleted T cells, or PBMCs came the material, which was cDNA or gDNA.

The origin of this receptor is a human donor in a cohort sampled during active COVID-19. What was sequenced was peripheral blood.

CDR3 DNA: TGTGCCAGCAGCCGTCACAGGGGCTCTAATTCACCCCTCCACTTT. It translates to CASSRHRGSNSPLHF. The chain is built from TRBV3-1 (or the pseudogene TRBV3-2) and TRBJ1-6; 7 bases are shared with TRBD1. The ends lost 4 bases at V and 6 bases at J; junction bases unmatched: 6. This CDR3 region has 15 residues. Germline lookup yields CDR1 LGHDT and CDR2 YNNKEL (reference sequence).